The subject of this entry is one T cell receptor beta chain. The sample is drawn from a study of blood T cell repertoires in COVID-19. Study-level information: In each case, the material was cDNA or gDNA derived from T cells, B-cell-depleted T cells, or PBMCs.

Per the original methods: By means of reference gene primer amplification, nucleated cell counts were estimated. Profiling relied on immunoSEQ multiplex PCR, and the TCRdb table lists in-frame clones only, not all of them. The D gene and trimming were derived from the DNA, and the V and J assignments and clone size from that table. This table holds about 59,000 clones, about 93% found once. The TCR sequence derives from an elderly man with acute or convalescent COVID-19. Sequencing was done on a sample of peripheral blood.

As DNA, the CDR3 is TGCGCCAGCAGCTCAGGACAGGGCACCGGGGAGCTGTTTTTT. Protein: CASSSGQGTGELFF. This chain joins TRBV5-1 and TRBJ2-2; 8 nucleotides line up with TRBD1. CDR1 is SGHRS, CDR2 YFSETQ, per germline. J gave up 4 bases and V 3 bases, and 2 bases lay outside the gene matches. This CDR3 has 14 residues.